This record looks at one TCR beta chain sequence and its context. The antigen is not known. This record belongs to a study of shared clonotypes between healthy human individuals. As for the study in general: Per donor, CD8 memory used one plate, CD8 naive used two, CD4 memory used three and CD4 naive used three. Whole-study findings and limits: The naive CD4 repertoires of a handful of donors were compared, and 5% to 6.5% of clonotypes were shared.

This CDR3 spans 17 amino acids. Germline values: CDR1 SGDLS, CDR2 YYNGEE. J gave up 0 bases and V 0 bases, and 5 bases lay outside the gene matches. The run depth of the assay was deep. The input for sorted-subset replicate PCRs was approximately 200 ng DNA, tens of thousands of T cell genomes. Some clones are missing from TCRdb's copy, which holds only in-frame ones; the method was immunoSEQ multiplex PCR. The profile shows about 2.4 million clones, roughly 93% of them singletons. This TCR was recovered from a young man in good health. Some clones in this sample may be carry-over from other donors' samples. Sample: naive CD4+ T cells from PBMCs. Subset defined: CD45RA+ positively selected. This chain joins TRBV9 and TRBJ2-1, with 8 bases identical to TRBD2. CDR3 region: CASSVVASGSSYNEQFF. The CDR3 coding sequence is TGTGCCAGCAGCGTAGTCGCCAGCGGGAGCTCCTACAATGAGCAGTTCTTC. Together with reference TRBV9 and TRBJ2-1, the CDR3 gives the full variable domain: DSGVTQTPKHLITATGQRVTLRCSPRSGDLSVYWYQQSLDQGLQFLIQYYNGEERAKGNILERFSAQQFPDLHSELNLSSLELGDSALYFCASSVVASGSSYNEQFFGPGTRLTVL.